This TCR beta chain was recorded in a study of T cells after yellow fever vaccination. This CDR3 has 14 residues. Germline CDR1 and CDR2: SGHDT and YYEEEE. V dropped 0 bases and J dropped 4 bases, with 10 bases sitting between them. This clonotype was detected a few times. TCR cDNA was made by 5'RACE template switching, adding a universal primer site and UMIs. Via MiXCR, TCRdb re-called the 5' RACE reads, giving one row per CDR3 protein. The table records roughly 340,000 distinct CDR3 sequences, about 8.7% of them present only once. The rearrangement joins TRBV5-6 to TRBJ1-2, with D possibly matching TRBD1 (6 bases). Sequenced material: PBMCs, taken on the day of the first yellow fever vaccination. The sequence derives from a man younger than 35 who received the YFV17D yellow fever vaccine. CDR3 sequence: CASSLEGGVYGYTF. CDR3 coding DNA: TGTGCCAGCAGCTTGGAAGGGGGTGTCTATGGCTACACCTTC. Combining the CDR3 with reference TRBV5-6 and TRBJ1-2 gives the whole variable domain DAGVTQSPTHLIKTRGQQVTLRCSPKSGHDTVSWYQQALGQGPQFIFQYYEEEERQRGNFPDRFSGHQFPNYSSELNVNALLLGDSALYLCASSLEGGVYGYTFGSGTRLTVV.